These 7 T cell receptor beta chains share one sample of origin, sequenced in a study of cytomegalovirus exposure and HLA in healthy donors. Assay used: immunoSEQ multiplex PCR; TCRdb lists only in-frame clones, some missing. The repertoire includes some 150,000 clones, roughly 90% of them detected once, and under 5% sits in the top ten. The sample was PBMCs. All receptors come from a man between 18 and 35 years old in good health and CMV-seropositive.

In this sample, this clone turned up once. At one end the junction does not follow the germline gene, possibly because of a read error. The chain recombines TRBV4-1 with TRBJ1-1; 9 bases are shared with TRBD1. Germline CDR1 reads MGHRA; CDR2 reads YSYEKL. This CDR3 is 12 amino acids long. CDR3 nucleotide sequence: TGCGCCAGCAGCCTTTTGGGCTGGGACAGGGTCTTT. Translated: CASSLLGWDRVF.

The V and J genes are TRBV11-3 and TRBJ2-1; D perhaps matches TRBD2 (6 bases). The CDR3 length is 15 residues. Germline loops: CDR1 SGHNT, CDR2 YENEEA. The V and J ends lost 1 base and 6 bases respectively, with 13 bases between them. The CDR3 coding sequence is TGTGCCAGCAGCTTAGGGCGGGGAAGCCTCAATGAGCAGTTCTTC. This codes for CASSLGRGSLNEQFF.

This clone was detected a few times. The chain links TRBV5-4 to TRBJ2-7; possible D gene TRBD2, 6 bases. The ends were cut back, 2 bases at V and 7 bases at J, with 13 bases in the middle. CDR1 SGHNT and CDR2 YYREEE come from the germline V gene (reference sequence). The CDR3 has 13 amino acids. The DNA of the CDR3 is TGTGCCAGCAGCTTCGGGGGAACGAGGGAGCAGTACTTC. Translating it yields CASSFGGTREQYF.

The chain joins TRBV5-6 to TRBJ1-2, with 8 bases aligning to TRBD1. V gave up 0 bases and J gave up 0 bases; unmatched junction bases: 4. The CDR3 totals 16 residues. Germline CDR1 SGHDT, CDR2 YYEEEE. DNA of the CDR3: TGTGCCAGCAGCTTGGGGACAGGGTTAGCTAACTATGGCTACACCTTC. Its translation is CASSLGTGLANYGYTF.

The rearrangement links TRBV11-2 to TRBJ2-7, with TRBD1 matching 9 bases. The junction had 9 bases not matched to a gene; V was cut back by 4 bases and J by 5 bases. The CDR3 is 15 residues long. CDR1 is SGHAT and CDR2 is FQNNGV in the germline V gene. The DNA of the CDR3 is TGTGCCAGCAGCTCCCAGGGACAGGGAGGGGACGAGCAGTACTTC. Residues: CASSSQGQGGDEQYF. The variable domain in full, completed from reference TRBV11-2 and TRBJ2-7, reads EAGVAQSPRYKIIEKRQSVAFWCNPISGHATLYWYQQILGQGPKLLIQFQNNGVVDDSQLPKDRFSAERLKGVDSTLKIQPAKLEDSAVYLCASSSQGQGGDEQYFGPGTRLTVT.

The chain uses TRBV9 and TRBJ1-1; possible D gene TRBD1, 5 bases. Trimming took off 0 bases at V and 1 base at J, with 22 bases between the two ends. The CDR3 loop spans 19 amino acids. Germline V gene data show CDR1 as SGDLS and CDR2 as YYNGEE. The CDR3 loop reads CASSVVSGGQGGKNTEAFF. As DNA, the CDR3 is TGTGCCAGCAGCGTAGTTTCAGGCGGGCAGGGAGGGAAGAACACTGAAGCTTTCTTT. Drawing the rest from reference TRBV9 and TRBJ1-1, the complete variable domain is DSGVTQTPKHLITATGQRVTLRCSPRSGDLSVYWYQQSLDQGLQFLIQYYNGEERAKGNILERFSAQQFPDLHSELNLSSLELGDSALYFCASSVVSGGQGGKNTEAFFGQGTRLTVV.

The CDR3 DNA reads TGTGCCAGCAGTGAAGCACCGGACTCATCCTACGAGCAGTACTTC. Protein product: CASSEAPDSSYEQYF. This sequence joins TRBV6-1 and TRBJ2-7; a possible D gene is TRBD2 (5 bases). V lost 0 bases, J lost 1 base, and 10 bases lay in between. CDR3 length: 15 amino acids. CDR1 and CDR2 from the germline V gene are MNHNS and SASEGT.